This record concerns one TCR beta chain sequence. Assay: immunoSEQ multiplex PCR; the TCRdb copy retains only in-frame clones and omits some. The data hold more than 500,000 clones, with 95% to 96% observed a single time. The sample originates from a study of shared clonotypes between healthy human individuals. CDR3 length: 13 amino acids. Trimming left V 5 bases short and J 5 bases short, with 12 bases between. The germline CDR1 and CDR2 sequences are SGHVS and FQNEAQ. The receptor comes from a woman in her twenties or thirties in good health. Sequenced input: naive CD4+ T cells sorted from blood. Subset defined: CD45RA+ positively selected. The gene calls are TRBV7-8 and TRBJ2-5; D uncertain. The CDR3 coding sequence is TGTGCCAGCAGCCCGCGTGACTGGGAGACCCAGTACTTC. This translates into CASSPRDWETQYF.